This TCR beta chain appears in the sequencing data of a study of blood T cell repertoires in COVID-19. About the study: From T cells, B-cell-depleted T cells, or PBMCs came the material, which was cDNA or gDNA.

Study processing details: For nucleated cells, counts were estimated from reference gene primer amplification. Assay: immunoSEQ multiplex PCR; the TCRdb copy retains only in-frame clones and omits some. V and J calls and clone size come straight from that table; D and trimming were deduced from the DNA. The repertoire holds 90,000 to 100,000 clones, about 86% seen once, with more than 1.5% in the top ten. The CDR3 extends over 12 amino acids. Germline V lookup: CDR1 KGHSH, CDR2 LQKENI. With 3 bases clipped from V and 11 bases from J, the junction kept 3 bases outside the gene matches. The clonotype comes from a man at least 80 years old with acute or convalescent COVID-19. Sequencing used peripheral blood. The chain recombines TRBV18 with TRBJ1-1; 10 bases line up with TRBD1. In DNA, the CDR3 is TGTGCCAGCTCACCCGGACAGGGGGACGCTTTCTTT. Residues: CASSPGQGDAFF.